A selection of T cell receptor beta chains follows, all from one sample in a study of T-cell memory formation after mild COVID-19. From the 5' RACE reads, TCRdb called clonotypes with MiXCR, one entry per CDR3 protein. The sample has some 150,000 distinct CDR3 sequences; about a fifth are singletons. Sequencing used PBMCs or a T cell subset sorted from them (not recorded which). The receptor source for this set is an adult woman who had mild COVID-19 (a few samples of this study predate the infection). Cell type and time point are not known. Each CDR3 is given with its conserved first and last residue. The D gene is left open where the match is weak. Only part of the rows carry a size: once, few, many, or a class if the clone is expanded.

j_call clone_size d_call v_call cdr3_nt cdr3_aa
TRBJ2-1 - TRBD2 TRBV14 TGTGCCAGCAGCCCCCTGGGAATAGCGGGAAGCAATGAGCAGTTCTTC CASSPLGIAGSNEQFF
TRBJ1-1 few TRBD1 TRBV6-1 TGTGCCAGCAAAGGACAGGGAGGAACTGAAGCTTTCTTT CASKGQGGTEAFF
TRBJ1-5 few - TRBV7-2 TGTGCCAGCAGTCCCCGACAGGGCAATCAGCCCCAGCATTTT CASSPRQGNQPQHF
TRBJ1-2 - - TRBV6-5 TGTGCCAGCAGTTGGAGTCAGCCTAACTATGGCTACACCTTC CASSWSQPNYGYTF
TRBJ1-2 few - TRBV7-2 TGTGCCAGCAGCCGAAGGCAGGGCGGGAACTATGGCTACACCTTC CASSRRQGGNYGYTF
TRBJ2-5 few - TRBV20-1 TGCAGTGCTAGAGCTGGGACGTACCAAGAGACCCAGTACTTC CSARAGTYQETQYF
TRBJ1-1 - TRBD1 TRBV29-1 TGCAGCGTGGCGACAGGGGTCACTGAAGCTTTCTTT CSVATGVTEAFF
TRBJ1-4 - - TRBV19 TGTGCCAGTAGTAGCCCGGGACACCTTAGGGAAAAACTGTTTTTT CASSSPGHLREKLFF
TRBJ2-5 - TRBD2 TRBV7-2 TGTGCCAGCAGCTTCGGGACTAATCGGGAGACCCAGTACTTC CASSFGTNRETQYF
TRBJ2-1 few - TRBV2 TGTGCCAGCAGTGAATGGTTCCGTGAGCAGTTCTTC CASSEWFREQFF
TRBJ1-1 - - TRBV3-1 TGTGCCAGCAGCTCCCGGATGGGCACTGAAGCTTTCTTT CASSSRMGTEAFF
TRBJ2-7 - - TRBV7-6 TGTGCCAGCAGCTTAGCGGGTGCCAGGGGCCTCTACGAGCAGTACTTC CASSLAGARGLYEQYF
TRBJ1-1 - - TRBV27 TGTGCCAGCAGCCAACTATCGGGGAACACTGAAGCTTTCTTT CASSQLSGNTEAFF
TRBJ2-2 - - TRBV5-1 TGCGCCAGCAGCTTGGTGGCAGGGGATTACGGGGAGCTGTTTTTT CASSLVAGDYGELFF
TRBJ2-1 many - TRBV4-1 TGCGCCAGCAGCCAAGGGGCATGGCGGAGCTCCTACAATGAGCAGTTCTTC CASSQGAWRSSYNEQFF
TRBJ2-5 - TRBD1 TRBV12-3/TRBV12-4 TGTGCCAGCAGTAAAAGGACAGGGGGAGAGACCCAGTACTTC CASSKRTGGETQYF
TRBJ2-1 many - TRBV7-2 TGTGCCAGCAGCCGGCGAGGCAATGAGCAGTTCTTC CASSRRGNEQFF
TRBJ2-3 many TRBD2 TRBV5-1 TGCGCCAGCAGCTTGGAGCGGGGGGGGTCCACAGATACGCAGTATTTT CASSLERGGSTDTQYF
TRBJ2-4 few TRBD1 TRBV7-9 TGTGCCAGCAGCGTCCAGGGGGCCGGGGGCAAAAACATTCAGTACTTC CASSVQGAGGKNIQYF
TRBJ2-7 few TRBD2 TRBV9 TGTGCCAGCAGCGTGGGGGGGAGCAGCCCAGCCTACGAGCAGTACTTC CASSVGGSSPAYEQYF
TRBJ1-1 - - TRBV20-1 TGCAGTGCTAGTTTCGGGCCTGAAGCTTTCTTT CSASFGPEAFF
TRBJ2-5 few - TRBV5-1 TGCGCCAGCAGTTTGAGGGGCGTGGAAGAGACCCAGTACTTC CASSLRGVEETQYF
TRBJ2-3 - - TRBV20-1 TGCAGTGCTAGACACCAGAGCACAGATACGCAGTATTTT CSARHQSTDTQYF
TRBJ1-1 - TRBD1 TRBV4-1 TGCGCCAGCAGCCAGATACAGGGGGGTAACACTGAAGCTTTCTTT CASSQIQGGNTEAFF
TRBJ1-1 few - TRBV12-3/TRBV12-4 TGTGCCAGCCTAGAGCGGGGAAACACTGAAGCTTTCTTT CASLERGNTEAFF
TRBJ2-7 few - TRBV19 TGTGCCAGTAGTATATCAGGAGAGACGGCCTACGCGCAGTACTTC CASSISGETAYAQYF
TRBJ2-7 few - TRBV5-6 TGTGCCAGCAGTACCCGCGGGGACAGAAGGACCTACGAGCAGTACTTC CASSTRGDRRTYEQYF
TRBJ2-1 - TRBD1 TRBV10-3 TGTGCCATCAGCACGACAGGGTTCAACAATGAGCAGTTCTTC CAISTTGFNNEQFF
TRBJ1-1 - - TRBV9 TGTGCCAGCACCCCCTCTCCGGGCAGGCCACTGAACACTGAAGCTTTCTTT CASTPSPGRPLNTEAFF
TRBJ2-3 once TRBD2 TRBV7-3 TGTGCCAGCAGCAAGCGGGGGGGCTTACCAGATACGCAGTATTTT CASSKRGGLPDTQYF
TRBJ1-1 - - TRBV7-9 TGTGCCAGCAGCGGCCTGCTCGGAAGCACTGAAGCTTTCTTT CASSGLLGSTEAFF
TRBJ2-3 - - TRBV5-1 TGCGCCAGCAGCTTGACCTACCCAGGCACAGATACGCAGTATTTT CASSLTYPGTDTQYF
TRBJ1-2 few - TRBV10-3 TGTGCCATATCCCCAGGTCGGGGGCGGGTATATGGCTACACCTTC CAISPGRGRVYGYTF
TRBJ2-3 few - TRBV5-1 TGCGCCAGCAGCTCGGACACGTCCACAGATACGCAGTATTTT CASSSDTSTDTQYF
TRBJ1-5 - - TRBV6-5 TGTGCCAGCAGACTTCATGGAGGACCCCACCAGCCCCAGCATTTT CASRLHGGPHQPQHF
TRBJ2-5 few - TRBV5-1 TGCGCCAGCAGCTCGTTCGAGGAGACCCAGTACTTC CASSSFEETQYF
TRBJ2-2 - - TRBV20-1 TGCAGTGCTAGGGAAGCTAGGACGAATGCCGGGGAGCTGTTTTTT CSAREARTNAGELFF
TRBJ1-1 - - TRBV7-2 TGTGCCAGCAGCTTGTTTGGGGGCGGGTACACTGAAGCTTTCTTT CASSLFGGGYTEAFF
TRBJ2-7 few - TRBV29-1 TGCAGCGTTGCAGGTGGGCGGCGAGAGCAGTACTTC CSVAGGRREQYF